This entry describes one T cell receptor (beta chain). Using immunoSEQ multiplex PCR, the repertoire was profiled, and TCRdb retains in-frame clones only, with some absent. The sample holds around 190,000 clones, about four fifths seen once. These data originate in a study of blood T cell repertoires in COVID-19. Sequencing was done on a sample of peripheral blood. The origin of this receptor is a man between 60 and 75 years old with acute or convalescent COVID-19.

CDR3 sequence reads: CASSHRGGETQYF. The CDR3 nucleotides are TGTGCCAGCAGCCACCGAGGGGGAGAGACCCAGTACTTC. The V gene is TRBV3-1 (or the pseudogene TRBV3-2), the J gene TRBJ2-5; D possibly corresponds to TRBD1 (6 bases). The ends were cut back, 3 bases at V and 4 bases at J, with 9 bases in the middle. The CDR3 contains 13 residues. Germline CDR1 is LGHDT and CDR2 is YNNKEL (reference sequence).